Included here is one T cell receptor beta chain sequence, with context. The record originates from a study of blood T cell repertoires in COVID-19. Across the study: Samples of COVID-19 (acute and convalescent) were obtained from the United States, Italy and Spain.

Germline loops: CDR1 SGDLS, CDR2 YYNGEE. Trimming took 2 bases from V and 8 from J, leaving 8 bases between them. The CDR3 length is 13 residues. Authors' analysis steps: Estimated nucleated cell counts came from reference gene primer amplification. The repertoire was sequenced with immunoSEQ multiplex PCR; TCRdb's copy has only in-frame clones and lacks some. The V and J calls and clone size are taken from that table; D and trimming were inferred from the DNA. This sample has 490,000 or so clones; 75% to 90% occur once, and the top ten carry approximately 8.3%. This receptor was identified in an older woman who had recovered from COVID-19. The chain carries TRBV9 and TRBJ1-6; D uncertain. The source material was PBMCs or T cells enriched from blood (not recorded which). In nucleotides, the CDR3 is TGTGCCAGCAGCGTTTCCACGGATTCACCCCTCCACTTT. Residues: CASSVSTDSPLHF.